The source of this TCR beta chain is a study of early T cells in non-severe SARS-CoV-2 infection. The germline CDR1 and CDR2 sequences are MNHEY and SMNVEV (reference sequence). This CDR3 spans 14 amino acids. The ends were cut back, 7 bases at V and 5 bases at J, with 14 bases in the middle. TCRdb processed the 5' RACE reads anew with MiXCR; each CDR3 protein has one entry. The sample holds 80,000 to 100,000 distinct CDR3 sequences, about 11% seen once. Here the sequenced sample was whole blood, taken at baseline. The TCR sequence derives from an adult who was a healthcare worker with PCR-confirmed SARS-CoV-2 infection or an uninfected control (not recorded which). The chain couples TRBV27 to TRBJ2-2; D gene uncertain. CDR3 nucleotide sequence: TGTGCCAGCACGCTAACACATGGGACCGGGGAGCTGTTTTTT. Translating gives CASTLTHGTGELFF.